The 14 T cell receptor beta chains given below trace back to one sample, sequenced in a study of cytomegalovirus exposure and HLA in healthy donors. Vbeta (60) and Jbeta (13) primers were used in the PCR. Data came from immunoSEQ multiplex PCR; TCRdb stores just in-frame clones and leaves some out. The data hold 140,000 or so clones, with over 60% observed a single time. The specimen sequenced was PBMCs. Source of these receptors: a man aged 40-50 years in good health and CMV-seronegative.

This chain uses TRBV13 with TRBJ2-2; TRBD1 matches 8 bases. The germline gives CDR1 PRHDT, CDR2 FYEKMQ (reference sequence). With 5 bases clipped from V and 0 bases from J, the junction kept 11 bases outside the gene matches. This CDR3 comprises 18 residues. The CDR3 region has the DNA TGTGCCAGCAGCCCAATTTTAGGACAGGGCTCGAACACCGGGGAGCTGTTTTTT. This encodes CASSPILGQGSNTGELFF.

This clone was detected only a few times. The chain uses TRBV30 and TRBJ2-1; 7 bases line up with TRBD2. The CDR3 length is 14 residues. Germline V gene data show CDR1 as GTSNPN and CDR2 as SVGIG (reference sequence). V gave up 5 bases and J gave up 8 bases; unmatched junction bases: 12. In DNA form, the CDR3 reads TGTGCCTGGGGAGAAGGAGCGGGATTTGATGAGCAGTTCTTC. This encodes CAWGEGAGFDEQFF.

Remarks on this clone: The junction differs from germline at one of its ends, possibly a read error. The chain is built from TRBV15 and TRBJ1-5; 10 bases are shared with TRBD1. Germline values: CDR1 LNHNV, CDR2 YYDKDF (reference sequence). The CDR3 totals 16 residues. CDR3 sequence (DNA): TGTGCCACCAGCGGGTGGGGACAGGGGCAGAGGCAGCCCCAGAATTTT. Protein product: CATSGWGQGQRQPQNF.

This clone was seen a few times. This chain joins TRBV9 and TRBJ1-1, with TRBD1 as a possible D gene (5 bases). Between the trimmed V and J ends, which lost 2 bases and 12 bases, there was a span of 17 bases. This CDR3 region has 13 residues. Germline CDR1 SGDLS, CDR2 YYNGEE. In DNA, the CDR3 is TGTGCCAGCAGCGTGCCCGGGACTAAAAGGCCTTTCTTT. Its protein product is CASSVPGTKRPFF.

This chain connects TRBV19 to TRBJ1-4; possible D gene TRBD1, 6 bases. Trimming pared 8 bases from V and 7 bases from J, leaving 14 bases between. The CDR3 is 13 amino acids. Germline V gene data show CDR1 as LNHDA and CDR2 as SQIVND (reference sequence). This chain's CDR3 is CASYGQLGEKLFF. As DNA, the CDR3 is TGTGCCAGTTATGGACAGCTGGGTGAAAAACTGTTTTTT.

This CDR3 reads CASSFRDRGPTEAFF. For the CDR3, the DNA is TGCGCCAGCAGCTTCCGGGACAGGGGGCCCACTGAAGCTTTCTTT. The chain links TRBV5-1 to TRBJ1-1, with 12 bases that match TRBD1. Trimming at V came to 2 bases and at J to 4 bases, leaving 3 bases not matched to a gene. The CDR3 sequence is 15 residues long. Germline loops: CDR1 SGHRS, CDR2 YFSETQ.

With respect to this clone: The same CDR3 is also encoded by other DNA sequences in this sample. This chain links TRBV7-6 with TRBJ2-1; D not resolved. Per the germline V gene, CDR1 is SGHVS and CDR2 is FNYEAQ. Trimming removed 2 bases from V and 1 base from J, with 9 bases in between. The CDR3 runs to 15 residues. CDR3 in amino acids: CASSLLRSSYNEQFF. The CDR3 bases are TGTGCCAGCAGCTTACTACGGTCTTCCTACAATGAGCAGTTCTTC.

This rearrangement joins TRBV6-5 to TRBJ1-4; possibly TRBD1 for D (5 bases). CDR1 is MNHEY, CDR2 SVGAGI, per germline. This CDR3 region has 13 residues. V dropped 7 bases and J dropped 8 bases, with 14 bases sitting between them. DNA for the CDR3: TGTGCCAGCATCCTAGGGGCGGGAGAAAAACTGTTTTTT. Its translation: CASILGAGEKLFF.

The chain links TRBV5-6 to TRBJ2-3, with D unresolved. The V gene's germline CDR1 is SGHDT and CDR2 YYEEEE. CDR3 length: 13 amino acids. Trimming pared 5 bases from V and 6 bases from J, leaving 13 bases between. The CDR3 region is CASSPRVGDTQYF. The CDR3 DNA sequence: TGTGCCAGCAGTCCCCGGGTCGGTGATACGCAGTATTTT.

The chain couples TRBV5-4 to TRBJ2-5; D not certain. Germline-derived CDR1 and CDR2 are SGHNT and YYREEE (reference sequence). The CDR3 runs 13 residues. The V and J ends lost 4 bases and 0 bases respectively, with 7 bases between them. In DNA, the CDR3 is TGTGCCAGCAGCGGGCAGTACCAAGAGACCCAGTACTTC. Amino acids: CASSGQYQETQYF.

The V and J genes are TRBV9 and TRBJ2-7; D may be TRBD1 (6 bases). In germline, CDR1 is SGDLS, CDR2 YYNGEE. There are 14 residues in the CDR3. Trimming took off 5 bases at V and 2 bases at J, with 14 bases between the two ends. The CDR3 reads CASSHRDTTYEQYF. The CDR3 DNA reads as TGTGCCAGCAGTCACCGGGACACCACCTACGAGCAGTACTTC.

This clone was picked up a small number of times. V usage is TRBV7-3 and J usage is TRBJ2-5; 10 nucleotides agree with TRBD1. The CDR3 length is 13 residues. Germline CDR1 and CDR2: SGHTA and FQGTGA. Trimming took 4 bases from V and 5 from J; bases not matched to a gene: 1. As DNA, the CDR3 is TGTGCCAGCAGCTGGACAGGGGGTGAGACCCAGTACTTC. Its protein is CASSWTGGETQYF.

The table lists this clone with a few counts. CDR3 DNA sequence: TGTGCCAGCAGTTACTCCGTACCGGGGGACTACTACGAGCAGTACTTC. This translates into CASSYSVPGDYYEQYF. The chain has TRBV6-5 and TRBJ2-5; TRBD2 agrees at 7 bases. Gene TRBJ2-7 matches the end of the DNA better, so the J call may be wrong. Germline V gives CDR1 MNHEY, CDR2 SVGAGI. The CDR3 spans 16 residues.

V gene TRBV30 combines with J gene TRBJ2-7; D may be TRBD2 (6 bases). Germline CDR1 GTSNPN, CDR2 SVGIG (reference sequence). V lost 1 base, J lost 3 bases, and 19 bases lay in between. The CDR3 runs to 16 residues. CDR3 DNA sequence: TGTGCCTGGAGTGCCCAGGCCGGGGAGGAATACTACGAGCAGTACTTC. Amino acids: CAWSAQAGEEYYEQYF.